Sequencing of this T cell receptor (beta chain) was carried out in a study of memory CD4+ T cells and cytomegalovirus serostatus (dated by TCRdb to between 2018 and 2020). Concerning the study at large: The cohort comprised around 35 healthy Belgian adults, 9 CMV seropositive and around 24 CMV seronegative. To replicate a published TCR-based CMV serostatus classifier, the study sequenced CD4+ memory TCRbeta repertoires from a Belgian cohort whose cytomegalovirus serostatus was known.

The Quick-DNA Microprep Kit was used to extract genomic DNA from the sorted cells. TCRbeta DNA was amplified with the immunoSEQ hsTCRbeta kit following the manufacturer's protocol. An Illumina MiSeq instrument was used to sequence the TCRbeta libraries. Per the authors' processing: Following removal of out-of-frame sequences, 2 million to 2.5 million distinct TCRbeta sequences were retained, with an average of around 70,000 per individual. Each individual was scored according to the count of 164 previously reported CMV-associated TCRbeta sequences and the total productive distinct TCRbeta count. A beta-binomial model was reimplemented in Python, and scikit-learn random forests with default parameters were trained on data from the US cohort. Classifier performance on the Belgian cohort was summarized as median AUC with percentile confidence intervals over 10,000 bootstrap iterations. In its TCRdb copy, this immuneACCESS table keeps in-frame sequences only and misses some clones. Where compared with another copy, unresolved V genes explain less than half of these, and the others have no known cause. V and J calls and clone size come straight from that table; D and trimming were deduced from the DNA. In this sample the table shows 54,000 or so clones, around 80% of which occur a single time. More than 0.85% of the sample lies in the top ten.

Here is what the overall study found, with its caveats: The results were read as suggesting that the CMV-associated TCR signature is, for the most part, present in the CD4+ memory repertoire. Only CD4+CD45RO+ memory cells were sequenced, in contrast to the original study, which included naive and memory CD4+ and CD8+ populations. For CMV serostatus prediction, a median bootstrapped AUC of approximately 0.95 was reached with the original framework, and a median bootstrapped AUC of roughly 0.92 was reached with a US-trained random forest. On the Belgian cohort, the classifier built on the original framework reached a median bootstrapped AUC of 0.95, with a 95% CI of 0.76-1.00. Among the 150 to 200 previously reported CMV-associated TCRbeta sequences, approximately 67 showed up in the CD4+ memory repertoires, with each one found in between one and five individuals.

Single viable CD3+CD4+CD8-CD45RO+ cells were sorted as memory CD4+ T cells on a FACSAria II. To determine CMV serostatus, a Roche Elecsys assay was used that detects serum IgG against CMV pp150, pp28, p38 and p52. Following thawing, total CD4+ T cells were enriched through positive selection using CD4 magnetic microbeads. The samples came from a different study that was designed specifically to examine the CD4+ T cell memory repertoire. Peripheral blood mononuclear cells were isolated and cryopreserved following standard operating procedures; serum was stored at -80 °C. The staining used CD3-PerCP (BW264/56), CD4-APC (RPA-T4), CD45RO-PE (UCHT1) and CD8-Pacific Orange (3B5) antibodies, and Sytox blue was used to exclude non-viable cells. As concerns this clone: Its antigen is currently not known. Within one base of it there is no much larger clone, and no base qualities were kept.

The source of this sequence is an adult in good health and CMV-seronegative. Material for sequencing was memory CD4+ T cells from blood.

The CDR3 region: CASSLADRPGDEQYF. Read as DNA, the sequence is TGCGCCAGCAGCTTGGCGGACAGGCCAGGGGACGAGCAGTACTTC. The chain links TRBV5-1 with TRBJ2-7; 7 middle bases align to TRBD1. CDR1 and CDR2, per the germline V gene, are SGHRS and YFSETQ. The junction shows trimming of 0 bases on V and 5 bases on J, and the gene matches do not reach 8 bases of it. Measured from the cysteine to the phenylalanine, the CDR3 is 15 residues long. This entry keeps only the CDR3 DNA: 45 bases, framed from base 1.